The clone carrying this T cell receptor (beta chain) has only a few counts. Antigen: not known. Expressed TCRB transcripts were sequenced, since all the RNA that had been isolated was reverse transcribed. Here immunoSEQ multiplex PCR was the method, and the copy in TCRdb shows in-frame clones only, minus some. The sample carries roughly 140,000 clones, approximately 10% recorded once. Populations obtained by sorting all exceeded 95% purity. This record comes from a study of beta chain features in type 1 diabetes. The study, taken as a whole, reports: At VDJ recombination sites, type 1 diabetes patients had fewer insertions and more deleted nucleotides. The study left unresolved whether HLA type influences TCRB rearrangement. In every one of the four CD4+ subsets, TCRB CDR3s were moderately but significantly shorter in Type 1 diabetes patients.

Trimming removed 5 bases at V and 5 bases at J, with 9 bases between. This CDR3 is 13 amino acids long. Germline CDR1 reads LNHDA; CDR2 reads SQIVND (reference sequence). The V and J genes are TRBV19 and TRBJ1-4, with TRBD1 as a possible D gene (5 bases). The TCR sequence derives from a man younger than 40 with type 1 diabetes. Specimen: central memory CD4+ T cells from blood. The DNA for the CDR3 is TGTGCCAGTAGTCCGCGACAGAATGAAAAACTGTTTTTT. Its protein product is CASSPRQNEKLFF.